This entry lists 18 T cell receptor beta chains sequenced from one sample in a study of T cell clonality in common variable immunodeficiency. Their specific antigens are unknown. Profiled with immunoSEQ multiplex PCR; TCRdb holds only in-frame clones, not every one. This sample comprises some 10,000 clones, none seen once only. The study, taken as a whole, reports: Fewer deletions and N-nucleotide insertions were reportedly seen in common variable immunodeficiency TCR beta sequences.

The specimen was peripheral blood mononuclear cells. The receptors shown here come from a human donor with common variable immunodeficiency.

Concerning this clone itself: The CDR3 end lies 3 residues beyond the end of the read and is filled in from the germline J gene. V usage is TRBV2 and J usage is TRBJ2-7; a possible D gene is TRBD1 (6 bases). The germline gives CDR1 SNHLY, CDR2 FYNNEI. With 6 bases removed from V and 0 bases from J, the gap between germline ends came to 9 bases. The CDR3 extends over 13 amino acids. CDR3 DNA (partial): TGTGCCAGCAGGACGGACAGCTCCTACGAG. This gives the protein CASRTDSSYE. The CDR3 in full is CASRTDSSYEQYF.

This clone has just a few counts. CDR3: CASSPSTSGLNTGELFF. The CDR3 bases that were read are TGTGCCAGCTCACCAAGTACTAGCGGCCTGAACACCGGGGAG. This chain joins TRBV18 and TRBJ2-2, with TRBD2 matching over 8 bases. The read stops 3 residues short of the end of the CDR3; the missing end is completed from the germline J gene. V trimming: 2 bases; J trimming: 1 base; junction bases outside the gene matches: 6. In germline, CDR1 is KGHSH, CDR2 LQKENI. This CDR3 spans 17 amino acids.

Turning to this clone: The read halts 3 residues ahead of the CDR3 end, with the missing end drawn from the germline J gene. The chain carries TRBV7-2 and TRBJ2-7, with 7 bases lining up with TRBD2. Per germline, CDR1 SGHTA and CDR2 FQGNSA. The V and J ends lost 1 base and 2 bases, in that order; junction bases with no gene match: 5. The CDR3 extends over 15 amino acids. CDR3 amino acids: CASSLVAGVAYEQYF. The sequenced CDR3 bases are TGTGCCAGCAGCTTAGTGGCGGGAGTAGCCTACGAG.

The part of the CDR3 DNA that was read is TGTGCCAGCAGCTTAGAGAAAGGGGGAGGGGGCACAGATACG. Amino acids: CASSLEKGGGGTDT. Given in full, the CDR3 is CASSLEKGGGGTDTQYF. The chain carries TRBV7-8 and TRBJ2-3, with a possible D match to TRBD2 (7 bases). The missing CDR3 end, 3 residues past where the read stops, is filled in from the germline J gene. Trimming took 1 base from V and 1 from J, leaving 15 bases between them. The length of the CDR3 is 17 residues. Germline-derived CDR1 and CDR2 are SGHVS and FQNEAQ.

Worth noting for this clone: The CDR3 extends 3 residues past the end of the read, so its final part is completed from the germline J gene. V usage is TRBV18 and J usage is TRBJ2-7; 11 nucleotides match TRBD1. This CDR3 contains 15 residues. Germline loops: CDR1 KGHSH, CDR2 LQKENI. Unmatched junction bases numbered 5, after V lost 4 bases and J lost 3 bases. The CDR3 reads CASSLRDRGDYEQYF. CDR3 bases read: TGTGCCAGCTCACTTCGGGACAGGGGGGACTACGAG.

About this clone: The CDR3 is cut off 3 residues early in the read; its end comes from the germline J gene. V gene TRBV19 combines with J gene TRBJ2-1, with D maybe TRBD2 (5 bases). V lost 5 bases, J lost 0 bases, and 20 bases lay in between. This CDR3 region has 18 residues. Germline V lookup: CDR1 LNHDA, CDR2 SQIVND (reference sequence). The CDR3 reads CASSQRGSVQASYNEQFF. The CDR3 DNA, read in part, is TGTGCCAGTAGTCAAAGAGGGTCCGTTCAGGCCTCCTACAATGAG. Looking up the rest from reference TRBV19 and TRBJ2-1 gives the full variable domain: DGGITQSPKYLFRKEGQNVTLSCEQNLNHDAMYWYRQDPGQGLRLIYYSQIVNDFQKGDIAEGYSVSREKKESFPLTVTSAQKNPTAFYLCASSQRGSVQASYNEQFFGPGTRLTVL.

This clone was seen only a few times. Read data end 3 residues before the CDR3 end; the end is taken from the germline J gene. The V call is TRBV7-8, the J call TRBJ1-6, with D uncertain. Germline lookup yields CDR1 SGHVS and CDR2 FQNEAQ. Trimming took 1 base from V and 7 from J, leaving 8 bases between them. This CDR3 spans 14 amino acids. Incomplete CDR3 DNA: TGTGCCAGCAGCTTAGTAGTTCCAAATTCACCC. It is translated as CASSLVVPNSP. The full CDR3 reads CASSLVVPNSPLHF.

A few counts support this clone. The read comes to an end 3 residues before the CDR3 does, leaving the germline J gene to fill in the end. This chain uses TRBV18 with TRBJ1-3; 8 bases agree with TRBD1. Per the germline V gene, CDR1 is KGHSH and CDR2 is LQKENI. V lost 3 bases and J lost 4; bases outside the gene matches: 5. This CDR3 spans 15 amino acids. The CDR3 bases that were read are TGTGCCAGCTCACCCCAGGGACAGGCCGGAAACACC. Protein sequence: CASSPQGQAGNT. In full, the CDR3 is CASSPQGQAGNTIYF.

On this clone: The read comes to an end 3 residues before the CDR3 does, leaving the germline J gene to fill in the end. This chain links TRBV7-3 with TRBJ2-1, with TRBD1 identical over 7 bases. Per the germline V gene, CDR1 is SGHTA and CDR2 is FQGTGA. The CDR3 has 15 residues. With V trimmed by 5 bases and J by 2 bases, 6 bases remained unmatched. The CDR3 sequence: CASSANRGPYNEQFF. Partial CDR3 DNA: TGTGCCAGCAGCGCAAACAGGGGTCCCTACAATGAG.

Many counts were recorded for this clone. The CDR3 end falls 3 residues outside the read, so it is completed with the germline J gene. The chain couples TRBV29-1 to TRBJ1-1; D might be TRBD1 (6 bases). CDR1 is SQVTM and CDR2 is ANQGSEA in the germline V gene. The CDR3 covers 13 residues. Trimming stripped 4 bases from V and 0 bases from J, with 9 bases between. The CDR3 loop reads CSVGGGMNTEAFF. The part of the CDR3 DNA that was read is TGCAGCGTTGGGGGGGGCATGAACACTGAA. The full variable domain, its missing parts supplied by reference TRBV29-1 and TRBJ1-1, is SAVISQKPSRDICQRGTSLTIQCQVDSQVTMMFWYRQQPGQSLTLIATANQGSEATYESGFVIDKFPISRPNLTFSTLTVSNMSPEDSSIYLCSVGGGMNTEAFFGQGTRLTVV.

This clone was seen only a few times. The CDR3 end lies 3 residues beyond the end of the read and is filled in from the germline J gene. The genes are TRBV5-1 and TRBJ1-1; D is possibly TRBD1 (6 bases). With 2 bases removed from V and 5 bases from J, the gap between germline ends came to 16 bases. Germline V gene sequence: CDR1 SGHRS, CDR2 YFSETQ. This CDR3 contains 15 residues. Incomplete CDR3 DNA: TGCGCCAGCAGCTTCACCACAGGAAGGGGGACTGAA. This translates into CASSFTTGRGTE. The complete CDR3 sequence is CASSFTTGRGTEAFF. The variable domain in full, with the rest retrieved from reference TRBV5-1 and TRBJ1-1, is KAGVTQTPRYLIKTRGQQVTLSCSPISGHRSVSWYQQTPGQGLQFLFEYFSETQRNKGNFPGRFSGRQFSNSRSEMNVSTLELGDSALYLCASSFTTGRGTEAFFGQGTRLTVV.

In this sample, this clone is medium-sized (0.01 to 0.1%). The CDR3 is cut off 3 residues early in the read; its end comes from the germline J gene. This chain links TRBV20-1 with TRBJ2-5, with 8 bases matching TRBD1. Germline CDR1 reads DFQATT; CDR2 reads SNEGSKA (reference sequence). The CDR3 loop spans 15 amino acids. J lost 4 bases, V lost 0 bases, and 7 bases had no gene match. The CDR3 region is CSAREMTGDLETQYF. Partial CDR3 DNA: TGCAGTGCTAGAGAGATGACAGGGGATTTAGAGACC.

This clone is medium-sized within its sample. The DNA ends 3 residues before the CDR3 does, and the rest of the CDR3 is filled in from the germline J gene. The chain couples TRBV29-1 to TRBJ2-1; 10 nucleotides align to TRBD1. Germline CDR1 reads SQVTM; CDR2 reads ANQGSEA. The V and J ends lost 7 bases and 7 bases, in that order; junction bases with no gene match: 10. This CDR3 comprises 14 residues. CDR3 region: CSDRVGQGMNEQFF. The sequenced part of the CDR3 DNA is TGCAGCGACCGTGTGGGACAGGGGATGAATGAG.

On this clone itself: The DNA ends 3 residues before the CDR3 does, and the rest of the CDR3 is filled in from the germline J gene. The chain recombines TRBV7-2 with TRBJ2-1; possibly TRBD1 for D (5 bases). Germline CDR1 is SGHTA and CDR2 is FQGNSA. The CDR3 totals 16 residues. V was shortened by 0 bases and J by 7 bases, with 16 bases between the two germline ends. Here the CDR3 reads CASSLAPAGYGNEQFF. The sequenced part of the CDR3 DNA is TGTGCCAGCAGCTTAGCCCCGGCAGGGTACGGTAATGAG.

The sequenced part of the CDR3 DNA is TGTGCCAGCTCCCTTTATTCCGGGACAGCTTACACCGGGGAG. It codes for CASSLYSGTAYTGE. The full CDR3 sequence reads CASSLYSGTAYTGELFF. The chain uses TRBV18 and TRBJ2-2, with 7 positions matching TRBD1. Coverage ceases 3 residues before the CDR3 finishes, and the germline J gene fills in the end. This CDR3 is 17 amino acids long. In germline, CDR1 is KGHSH, CDR2 LQKENI. The V and J ends lost 6 bases and 3 bases, in that order; junction bases with no gene match: 13.

Comments on this clone: The read terminates 3 residues ahead of where the CDR3 ends, so the germline J gene completes it. The chain carries TRBV30 and TRBJ1-2; 10 bases match TRBD1. The CDR3 covers 14 residues. J was trimmed by 5 bases and V by 8 bases; bases with no gene match: 11. Germline CDR1 reads GTSNPN; CDR2 reads SVGIG (reference sequence). CDR3 bases read: TGTGCCGGGGGACAGGGGATCCTACGGTATGGC. This translates into CAGGQGILRYG. The full CDR3 protein reads CAGGQGILRYGYTF.

This clone was picked up a small number of times. The missing CDR3 end, 3 residues past where the read stops, is filled in from the germline J gene. V is TRBV18 and J is TRBJ2-1; 9 bases align to TRBD1. Trimming at V came to 6 bases and at J to 5 bases, leaving 5 bases not matched to a gene. The CDR3 length is 14 residues. CDR1 is KGHSH, CDR2 LQKENI, per germline. Incomplete CDR3 DNA: TGTGCCAGCTCGAGGACAGGGGCCGACAATGAG. Protein sequence: CASSRTGADNE. The whole CDR3 sequence is CASSRTGADNEQFF.

A remark on this clone: The read terminates 3 residues ahead of where the CDR3 ends, so the germline J gene completes it. The chain carries TRBV5-1 and TRBJ2-7, with D possibly matching TRBD2 (6 bases). V shed 4 bases and J shed 4 bases, with 21 bases lying between them. The CDR3 covers 16 residues. CDR1 and CDR2 from the germline V gene are SGHRS and YFSETQ. CDR3 sequence: CASSALAGGTSYEQYF. CDR3 bases read: TGCGCCAGCAGCGCGCTCGCGGGTGGGACTTCTTACGAG.